One TCR beta chain is described in this entry. Its antigen is undetermined. These data belong to a study of T-cell reconstitution after alpha-beta-depleted transplantation in children. Whole-study findings and limits: Surviving recipient T cells and thymic progenitors accounted for the high day-60 TCRbeta diversity observed in some patients. Reportedly, only several hundred clones from non-depleted graft cells drove alpha-beta T-cell counts at about two months. T cells produced anew were the main source of T-cell counts and diversity one year after transplant.

Preparation of the TCRbeta library was carried out with unique molecular identifiers. TCRdb used MiXCR to reprocess the PCR reads, holding one entry per CDR3 protein. This sample has approximately 97,000 distinct CDR3 sequences, with 7.5% to 9.5% found just once. The CDR3 loop spans 14 amino acids. CDR1 SGHRS and CDR2 YFSETQ come from the germline V gene. V lost 7 bases and J lost 5; bases outside the gene matches: 8. J is TRBJ2-5 and V is TRBV5-1; TRBD2 matches 10 bases. This clonotype originated in a boy between 2 and 10 years old with acute lymphoblastic leukemia, due to receive a stem cell transplant. Sequences were derived from PBMCs, sampled before TCRalphabeta/CD19-depleted stem cell transplant. This CDR3 is CASRSGGAGETQYF. The CDR3, as DNA: TGCGCCAGCCGGAGCGGGGGGGCTGGGGAGACCCAGTACTTC.